This T cell receptor beta chain is drawn from a study of T cells in women clearing cervical HPV infection. Sequencing was performed with immunoSEQ multiplex PCR; in TCRdb, only in-frame clones are kept and a portion is missing. Its table records tens of thousands of clones. Sequencing used blood buffy coat. The sequence came from a woman aged 18 to 75 with a cervical HPV16 infection that either progressed to CIN3+ or cleared (not recorded which).

CDR3: CASSPLYNEQFF. The DNA read from the CDR3 is TGTGCCAGCAGCCCTCTTTACAATGAG. The chain is built from TRBV7-2 and TRBJ2-1; the D is unclear. The read ends 3 residues before the CDR3 terminus; that terminus is restored from the germline J gene. V lost 5 bases, J lost 4 bases, and 6 bases lay in between. This CDR3 has 12 residues. Germline CDR1 and CDR2: SGHTA and FQGNSA.